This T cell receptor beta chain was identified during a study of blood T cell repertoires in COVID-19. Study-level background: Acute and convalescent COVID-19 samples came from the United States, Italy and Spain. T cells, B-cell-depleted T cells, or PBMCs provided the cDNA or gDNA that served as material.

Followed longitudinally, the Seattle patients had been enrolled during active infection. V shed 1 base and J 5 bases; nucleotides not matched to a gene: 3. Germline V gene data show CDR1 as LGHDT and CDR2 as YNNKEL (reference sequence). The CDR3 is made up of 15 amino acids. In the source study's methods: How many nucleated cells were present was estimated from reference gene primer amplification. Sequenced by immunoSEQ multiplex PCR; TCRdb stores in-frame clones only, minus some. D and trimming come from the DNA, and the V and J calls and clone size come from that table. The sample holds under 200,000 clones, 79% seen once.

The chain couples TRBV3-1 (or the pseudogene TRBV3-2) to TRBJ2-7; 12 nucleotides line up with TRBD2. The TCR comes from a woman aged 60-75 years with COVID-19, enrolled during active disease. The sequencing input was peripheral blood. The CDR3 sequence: CASSQGTSGINEQYV. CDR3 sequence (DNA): TGTGCCAGCAGCCAAGGGACTAGCGGGATCAACGAGCAGTACGTC.